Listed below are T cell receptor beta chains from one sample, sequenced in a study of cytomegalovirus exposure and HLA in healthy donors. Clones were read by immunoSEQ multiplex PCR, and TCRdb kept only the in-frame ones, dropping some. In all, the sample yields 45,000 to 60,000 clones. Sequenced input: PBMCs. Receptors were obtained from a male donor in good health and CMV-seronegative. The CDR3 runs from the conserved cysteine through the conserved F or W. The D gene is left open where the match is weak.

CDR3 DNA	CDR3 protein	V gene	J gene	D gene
TGTGCCAGCAGAATTGCGGGTGCTGGGACAGATACGCAGTATTTT	CASRIAGAGTDTQYF	TRBV6-5	TRBJ2-3	NA
TGTGCCAGCTCACTAGCCCGGGGGGCGCCGGGCACCGGGGAGCTGTTTTTT	CASSLARGAPGTGELFF	TRBV18	TRBJ2-2	NA
TGTGCCAGCAGTGAATCCCCCTTACAGGTTCGCTCCTACGAGCAGTACTTC	CASSESPLQVRSYEQYF	TRBV6-1	TRBJ2-7	NA
TGCGCCAGCAGTGATAGACTAGAAGAGACCCAGTACTTC	CASSDRLEETQYF	TRBV10-1	TRBJ2-5	NA
TGTGCCAGTAGTTTAACAGACCCCGGTCGGGGCTATGGCTACACCTTC	CASSLTDPGRGYGYTF	TRBV19	TRBJ1-2	NA
TGTGCCAGCAGCTTCGTCCGTCGGTCAAGAAACATTCAGTACTTC	CASSFVRRSRNIQYF	TRBV5-6	TRBJ2-4	NA
TGCGCCAGCCGGGGACTTGGTGTGGATCAGCCCCAGCATTTT	CASRGLGVDQPQHF	TRBV4-1	TRBJ1-5	NA
TGTGCCAGCTCCTTTGGGGAGGGCCGATCCTACGAGCAGTACTTC	CASSFGEGRSYEQYF	TRBV18	TRBJ2-7	TRBD2
TGTGCCAGCAGCGAAGACAGGGTTGAAGCTTTCTTT	CASSEDRVEAFF	TRBV11-1	TRBJ1-1	TRBD1
TGTGCCAGCTCACTACTAGGGACAGGGGAAGATGGCTACACCTTC	CASSLLGTGEDGYTF	TRBV18	TRBJ1-2	TRBD1
TGTGCCAGCAACCTGGGACAGGGCACTGAAGCTTTCTTT	CASNLGQGTEAFF	TRBV6-1	TRBJ1-1	TRBD1